This TCR beta chain is drawn from a study of blood T cell repertoires in COVID-19. CDR1 is SGHVS, CDR2 FNYEAQ, per germline. This CDR3 has 17 residues. With 3 bases removed from V and 1 base from J, the gap between germline ends came to 16 bases. Method: immunoSEQ multiplex PCR; TCRdb's copy keeps in-frame clones and lacks some. The repertoire includes about 210,000 clones, approximately 91% of them detected once, and 1.5% to 2% sits in the top ten. The J gene is TRBJ1-5, the V gene TRBV7-6; D is unclear. This receptor was taken from a man aged 18 to 29 with active or convalescent COVID-19. The sequenced sample consisted of peripheral blood. The CDR3 DNA reads as TGTGCCAGCAGCTTTTCCCGCCCATACAGCAGCAATCAGCCCCAGCATTTT. Its protein is CASSFSRPYSSNQPQHF.